The clone carrying this T cell receptor (beta chain) appeared a single time. Its antigen remains unidentified. Assay: immunoSEQ multiplex PCR; the TCRdb copy retains only in-frame clones and omits some. Of some 96,000 clones in the sample, roughly 90% were seen once. This sample is drawn from a study of graft-versus-host responses after intestinal transplantation. General observations from the study: Recipient bone marrow held GvH clones, some seen earlier in ileum or blood.

V was shortened by 5 bases and J by 7 bases, with 18 bases between the two germline ends. The CDR3 extends over 15 amino acids. CDR1 SGDLS and CDR2 YYNGEE come from the germline V gene. V usage is TRBV9 and J usage is TRBJ1-4; D may be TRBD1 (5 bases). The sample in question was PBMCs, obtained approximately 420 days after intestinal transplant. The receptor comes from a human patient who received an intestinal transplant, so some T cells may come from the graft donor. In nucleotides, the CDR3 is TGTGCCAGCAGTCAGAGTCCCTCAGGGTTTGAAAAACTGTTTTTT. Translating gives CASSQSPSGFEKLFF.